This TCR beta chain was captured by sequencing in a study of T cells in Graves' hyperthyroidism and ophthalmopathy. In this sample, this clonotype turned up a few times. Its specificity is not known. RNA transcripts served as the template for amplifying TCR beta CDR3 regions. The HTBI primer set drove a first-round RT-PCR of the TCR CDR3. TCRdb re-called the multiplex PCR reads through MiXCR, storing one row per CDR3 protein. The sample has 490,000 or so distinct CDR3 sequences; around 43% are singletons. The CDR3 spans 16 residues. The V gene lost 2 bases and the J gene lost 5 bases, with 18 bases spanning the gap. Germline CDR1 and CDR2: KGHSH and LQKENI. Study-level points and caveats: It was a median approximately six months before onset that the model predicted ophthalmopathy.

Uncontrolled infection, other autoimmune disease, pregnancy or lactation led to exclusion. The source of this sequence is an adult woman with Graves' disease, either hyperthyroidism or ophthalmopathy (not recorded which). The V call is TRBV18, the J call TRBJ1-1; D is possibly TRBD1 (5 bases). Sequencing used peripheral blood or thyroid tissue (not recorded which). Written as DNA, the CDR3 is TGTGCCAGCTCACCAAGGTTGTGGGGCATTGGAACTGAAGCTTTCTTT. This sequence encodes CASSPRLWGIGTEAFF. Complete variable domain (other parts from reference TRBV18 and TRBJ1-1): NAGVMQNPRHLVRRRGQEARLRCSPMKGHSHVYWYRQLPEEGLKFMVYLQKENIIDESGMPKERFSAEFPKEGPSILRIQQVVRGDSAAYFCASSPRLWGIGTEAFFGQGTRLTVV.